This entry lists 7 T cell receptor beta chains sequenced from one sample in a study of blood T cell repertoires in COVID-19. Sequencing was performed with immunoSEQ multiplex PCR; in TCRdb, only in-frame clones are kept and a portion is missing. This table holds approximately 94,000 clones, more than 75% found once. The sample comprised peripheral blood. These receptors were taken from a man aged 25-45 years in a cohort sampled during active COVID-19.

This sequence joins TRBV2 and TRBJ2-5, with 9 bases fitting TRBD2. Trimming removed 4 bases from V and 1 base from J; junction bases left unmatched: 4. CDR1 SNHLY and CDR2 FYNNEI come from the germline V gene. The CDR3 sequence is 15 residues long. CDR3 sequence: CASSVLAGSQETQYF. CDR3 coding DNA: TGTGCCAGCAGTGTGCTAGCGGGGTCCCAAGAGACCCAGTACTTC.

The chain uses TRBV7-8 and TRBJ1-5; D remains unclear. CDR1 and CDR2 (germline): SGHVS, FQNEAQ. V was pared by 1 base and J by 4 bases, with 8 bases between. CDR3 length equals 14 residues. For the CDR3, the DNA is TGTGCCAGCAGCTTAGAAGCATTAAATCAGCCCCAGCATTTT. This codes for CASSLEALNQPQHF.

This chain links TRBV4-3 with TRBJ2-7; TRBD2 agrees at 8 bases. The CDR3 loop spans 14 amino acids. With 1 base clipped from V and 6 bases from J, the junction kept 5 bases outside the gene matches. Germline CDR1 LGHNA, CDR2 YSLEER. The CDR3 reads CASSQGHGGGEQYF. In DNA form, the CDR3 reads TGCGCCAGCAGCCAAGGTCACGGGGGGGGCGAGCAGTACTTC.

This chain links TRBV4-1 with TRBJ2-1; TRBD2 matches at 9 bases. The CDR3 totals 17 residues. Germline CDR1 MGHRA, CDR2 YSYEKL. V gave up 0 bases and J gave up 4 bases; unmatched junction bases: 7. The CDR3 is CASSQDDGRGGYNEQFF. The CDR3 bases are TGCGCCAGCAGCCAAGATGATGGGCGGGGGGGGTACAATGAGCAGTTCTTC.

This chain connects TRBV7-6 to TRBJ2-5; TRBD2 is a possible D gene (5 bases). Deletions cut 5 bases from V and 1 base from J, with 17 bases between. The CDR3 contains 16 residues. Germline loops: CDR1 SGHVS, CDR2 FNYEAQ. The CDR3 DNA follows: TGTGCCAGCAGCCCCCGCGGCGGGTGGGGCCAAGAGACCCAGTACTTC. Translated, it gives CASSPRGGWGQETQYF.

The CDR3 spells CASSRQGANEKLFF. Written as DNA, the CDR3 is TGTGCCAGTAGTCGACAGGGGGCTAATGAAAAACTGTTTTTT. The chain links TRBV19 to TRBJ1-4; 9 nucleotides agree with TRBD1. The CDR3 spans 14 residues. CDR1 is LNHDA and CDR2 is SQIVND in the germline V gene (reference sequence). With 5 bases clipped from V and 3 bases from J, the junction kept 1 base outside the gene matches.

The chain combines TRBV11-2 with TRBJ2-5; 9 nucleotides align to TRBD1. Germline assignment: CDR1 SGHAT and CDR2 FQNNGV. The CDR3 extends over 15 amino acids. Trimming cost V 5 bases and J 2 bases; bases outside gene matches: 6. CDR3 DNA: TGTGCCAGCAGCCTAGGGGGACAGGGACAAGAGACCCAGTACTTC. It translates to CASSLGGQGQETQYF.